This T cell receptor (beta chain) emerged from a study of cytomegalovirus exposure and HLA in healthy donors. V dropped 5 bases and J dropped 8; count of bases not matched to a gene: 7. The CDR3 sequence is 13 residues long. Germline lookup yields CDR1 SGHTA and CDR2 FQGNSA. Study-level results: A later analysis found most CMV-associated TCR beta chains apparently HLA-restricted.

Vbeta (60) and Jbeta (13) primers were used in the PCR. Data came from immunoSEQ multiplex PCR; TCRdb stores just in-frame clones and leaves some out. The sample contains approximately 86,000 clones, more than 70% of which appear only once. About this clone itself: Its cognate antigen is unknown.

The sequence derives from a man between 40 and 49 years old in good health and CMV-seronegative. This sequence joins TRBV7-2 and TRBJ1-2; 8 bases match TRBD1. Input material: PBMCs. The CDR3 DNA sequence: TGTGCCAGCAGCCCCGCGACAGGGGACGGCTACACCTTC. This encodes CASSPATGDGYTF. Combining the CDR3 with reference TRBV7-2 and TRBJ1-2 gives the whole variable domain GAGVSQSPSNKVTEKGKDVELRCDPISGHTALYWYRQSLGQGLEFLIYFQGNSAPDKSGLPSDRFSAERTGGSVSTLTIQRTQQEDSAVYLCASSPATGDGYTFGSGTRLTVV.